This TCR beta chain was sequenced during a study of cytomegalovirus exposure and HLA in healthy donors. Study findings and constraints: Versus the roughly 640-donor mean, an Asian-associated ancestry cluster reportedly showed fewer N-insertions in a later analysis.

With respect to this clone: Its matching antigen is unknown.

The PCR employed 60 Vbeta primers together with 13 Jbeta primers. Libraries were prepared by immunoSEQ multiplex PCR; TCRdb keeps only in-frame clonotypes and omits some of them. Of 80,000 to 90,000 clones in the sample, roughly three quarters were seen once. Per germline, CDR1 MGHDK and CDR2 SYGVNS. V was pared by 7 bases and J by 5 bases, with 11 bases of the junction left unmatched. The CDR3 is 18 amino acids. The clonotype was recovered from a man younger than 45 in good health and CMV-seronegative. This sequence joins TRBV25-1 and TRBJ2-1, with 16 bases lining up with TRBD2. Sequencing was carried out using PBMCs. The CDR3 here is CASKGGGLAGGYNNEQFF. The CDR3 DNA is TGTGCCAGCAAGGGTGGGGGACTAGCGGGGGGGTATAACAATGAGCAGTTCTTC.